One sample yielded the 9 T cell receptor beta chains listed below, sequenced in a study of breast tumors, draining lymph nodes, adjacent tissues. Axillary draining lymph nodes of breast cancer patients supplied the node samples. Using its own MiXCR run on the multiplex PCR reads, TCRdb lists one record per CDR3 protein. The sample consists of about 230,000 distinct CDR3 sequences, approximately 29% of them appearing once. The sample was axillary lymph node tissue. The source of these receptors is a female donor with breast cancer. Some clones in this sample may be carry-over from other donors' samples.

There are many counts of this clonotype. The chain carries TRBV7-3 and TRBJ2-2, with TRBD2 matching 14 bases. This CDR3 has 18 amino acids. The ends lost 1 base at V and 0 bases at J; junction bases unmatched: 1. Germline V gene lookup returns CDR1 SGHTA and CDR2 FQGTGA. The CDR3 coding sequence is TGTGCCAGCAGCTTAATGGGACTAGCGGGGGCGAACACCGGGGAGCTGTTTTTT. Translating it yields CASSLMGLAGANTGELFF.

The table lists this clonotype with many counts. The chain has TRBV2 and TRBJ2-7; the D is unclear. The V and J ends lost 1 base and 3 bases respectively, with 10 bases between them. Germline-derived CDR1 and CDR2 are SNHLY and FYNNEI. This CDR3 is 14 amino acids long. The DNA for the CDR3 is TGTGCCAGCAGTGAAGACATAGTAAACTACGAGCAGTACTTC. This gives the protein CASSEDIVNYEQYF.

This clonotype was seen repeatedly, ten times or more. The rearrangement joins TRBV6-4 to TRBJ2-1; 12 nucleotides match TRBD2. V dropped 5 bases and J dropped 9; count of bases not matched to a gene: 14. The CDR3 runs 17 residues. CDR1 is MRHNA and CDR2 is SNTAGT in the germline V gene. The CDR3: CASSKRLAGAGELEQFF. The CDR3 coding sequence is TGTGCCAGCAGTAAGCGACTAGCGGGAGCTGGGGAACTTGAGCAGTTCTTC.

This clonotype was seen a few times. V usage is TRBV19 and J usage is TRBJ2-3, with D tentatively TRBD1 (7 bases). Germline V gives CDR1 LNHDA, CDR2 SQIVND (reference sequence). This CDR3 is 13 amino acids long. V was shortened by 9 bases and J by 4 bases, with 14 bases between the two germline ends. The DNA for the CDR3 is TGTGCCAGGACAGGGAGGAACGCAGATACGCAGTATTTT. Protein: CARTGRNADTQYF. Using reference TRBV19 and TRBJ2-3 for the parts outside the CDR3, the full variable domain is DGGITQSPKYLFRKEGQNVTLSCEQNLNHDAMYWYRQDPGQGLRLIYYSQIVNDFQKGDIAEGYSVSREKKESFPLTVTSAQKNPTAFYLCARTGRNADTQYFGPGTRLTVL.

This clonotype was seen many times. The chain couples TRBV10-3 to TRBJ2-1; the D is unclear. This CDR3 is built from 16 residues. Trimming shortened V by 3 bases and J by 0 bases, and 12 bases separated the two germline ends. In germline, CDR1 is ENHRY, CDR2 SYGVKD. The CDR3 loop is CAISDTNVDSYNEQFF. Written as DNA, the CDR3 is TGTGCCATCAGTGATACCAACGTCGACTCCTACAATGAGCAGTTCTTC.

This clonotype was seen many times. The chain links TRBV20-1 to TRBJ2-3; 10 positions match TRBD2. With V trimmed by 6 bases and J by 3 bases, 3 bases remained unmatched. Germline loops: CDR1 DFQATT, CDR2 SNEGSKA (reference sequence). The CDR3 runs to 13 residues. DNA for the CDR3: TGCAGTGCCCCTAGCGGGAGTACAGATACGCAGTATTTT. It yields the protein CSAPSGSTDTQYF.

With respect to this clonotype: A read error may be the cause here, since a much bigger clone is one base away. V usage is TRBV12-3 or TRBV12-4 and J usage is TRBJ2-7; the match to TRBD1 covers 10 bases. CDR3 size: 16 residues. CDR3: CASSLGRRQGAYERYF. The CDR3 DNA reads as TGTGCCAGCAGTTTAGGGCGGCGACAGGGGGCCTACGAGCGGTACTTC.

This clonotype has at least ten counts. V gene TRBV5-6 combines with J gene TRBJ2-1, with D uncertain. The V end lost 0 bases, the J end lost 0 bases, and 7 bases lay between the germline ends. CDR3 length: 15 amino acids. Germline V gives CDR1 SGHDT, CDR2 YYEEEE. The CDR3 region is CASSLGSYSYNEQFF. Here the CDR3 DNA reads TGTGCCAGCAGCTTGGGGTCGTACTCCTACAATGAGCAGTTCTTC.

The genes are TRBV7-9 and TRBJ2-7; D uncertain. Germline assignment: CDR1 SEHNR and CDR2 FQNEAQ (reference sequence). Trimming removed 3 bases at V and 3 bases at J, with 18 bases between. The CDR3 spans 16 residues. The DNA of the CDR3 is TGTGCCAGCAGCTTCGGATCCTACGAGCAGTACTACGAGCAGTACTTC. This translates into CASSFGSYEQYYEQYF.